This T cell receptor (beta chain) was captured in a study of T cells in Graves' hyperthyroidism and ophthalmopathy. Study details: The initial diagnosis was the point when peripheral blood was collected, ahead of any treatment.

TCR beta CDR3 region amplification was performed from RNA transcripts. TCR CDR3 regions were first amplified by RT-PCR with HTBI primers. TCRdb passed the multiplex PCR reads through MiXCR, listing each CDR3 protein once. The table has fewer than 650,000 distinct CDR3 sequences, less than 15% seen once. The germline V gene has CDR1 SNHLY and CDR2 FYNNEI. V was cut by 0 bases and J by 3 bases, with 11 bases left in between. The CDR3 is 15 amino acids. Stability of Graves' hyperthyroidism was defined as absent ophthalmopathy progression within 18 months. Based on clinical symptoms, serum thyroxine and TRAb, thyroid ultrasound and orbital computed tomography, diagnoses were reached. This clonotype was counted ten times or more.

The sequencing input was blood. The V and J genes are TRBV2 and TRBJ1-1; D call uncertain. The sequence derives from a woman between 40 and 50 years old with Graves' hyperthyroidism. CDR3 sequence (DNA): TGTGCCAGCAGTGAAGCGCCTAAGAGATACACTGAAGCTTTCTTT. This translates into CASSEAPKRYTEAFF.